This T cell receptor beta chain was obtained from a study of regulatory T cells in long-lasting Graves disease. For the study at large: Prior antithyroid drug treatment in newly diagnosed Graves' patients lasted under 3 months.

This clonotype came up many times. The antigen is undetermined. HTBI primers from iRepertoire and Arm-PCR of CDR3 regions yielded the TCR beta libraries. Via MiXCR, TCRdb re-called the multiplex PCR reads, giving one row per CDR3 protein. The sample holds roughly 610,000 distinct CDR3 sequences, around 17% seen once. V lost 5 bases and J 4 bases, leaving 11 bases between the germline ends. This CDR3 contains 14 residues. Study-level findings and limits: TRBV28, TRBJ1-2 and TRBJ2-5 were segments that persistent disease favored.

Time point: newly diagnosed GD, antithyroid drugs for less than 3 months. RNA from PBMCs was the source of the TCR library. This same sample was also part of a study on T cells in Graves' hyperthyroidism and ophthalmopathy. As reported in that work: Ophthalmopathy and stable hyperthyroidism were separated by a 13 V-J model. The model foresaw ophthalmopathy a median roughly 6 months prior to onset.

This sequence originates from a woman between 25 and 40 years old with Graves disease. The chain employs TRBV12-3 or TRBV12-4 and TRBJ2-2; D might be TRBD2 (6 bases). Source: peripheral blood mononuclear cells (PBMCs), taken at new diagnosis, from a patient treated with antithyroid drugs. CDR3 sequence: CASSQGLPTGELFF. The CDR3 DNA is TGTGCCAGCAGTCAGGGACTTCCCACCGGGGAGCTGTTTTTT.